The entry that follows covers one T cell receptor (beta chain) sequence. A read error is possible here, since a much larger clone lies one base away. RNA transcripts served as the template for amplifying TCR beta CDR3 regions. Initially, a first-round RT-PCR of the TCR CDR3 employed the HTBI primer set. Using its own MiXCR run on the multiplex PCR reads, TCRdb lists one record per CDR3 protein. The data show approximately 380,000 distinct CDR3 sequences, over 11% seen once. Germline V gene data show CDR1 as MNHEY and CDR2 as SMNVEV (reference sequence). CDR3 length: 16 residues. This entry belongs to a study of T cells in Graves' hyperthyroidism and ophthalmopathy.

The sample consisted of blood. This TCR was recovered from a man over 45 with Graves' ophthalmopathy. The chain carries TRBV27 and TRBJ2-7; 13 bases match TRBD2. The CDR3 nucleotides read TGTGCCAGAAGTTTAAGACTAGCGGGAGGAATCCACGAGCAGTACTTC. Its protein product is CARSLRLAGGIHEQYF.